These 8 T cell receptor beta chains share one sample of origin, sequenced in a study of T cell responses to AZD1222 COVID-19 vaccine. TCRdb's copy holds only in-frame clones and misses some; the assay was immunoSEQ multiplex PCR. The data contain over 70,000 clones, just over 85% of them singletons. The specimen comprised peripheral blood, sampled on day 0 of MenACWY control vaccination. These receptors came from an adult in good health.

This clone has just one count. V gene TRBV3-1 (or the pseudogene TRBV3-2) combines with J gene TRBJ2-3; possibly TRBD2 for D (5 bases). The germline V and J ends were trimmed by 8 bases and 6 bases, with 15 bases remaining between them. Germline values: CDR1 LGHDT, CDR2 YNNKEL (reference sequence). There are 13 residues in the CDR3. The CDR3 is CASLGRGRDTQYF. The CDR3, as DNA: TGTGCCAGCTTAGGCCGGGGTAGGGATACGCAGTATTTT.

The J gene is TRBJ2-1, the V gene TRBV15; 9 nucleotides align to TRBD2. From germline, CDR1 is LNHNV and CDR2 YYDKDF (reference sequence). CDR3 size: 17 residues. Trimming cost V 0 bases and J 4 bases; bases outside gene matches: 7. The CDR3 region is CATSREGSGGAYNEQFF. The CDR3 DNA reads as TGTGCCACCAGCAGAGAGGGTAGCGGGGGAGCTTACAATGAGCAGTTCTTC.

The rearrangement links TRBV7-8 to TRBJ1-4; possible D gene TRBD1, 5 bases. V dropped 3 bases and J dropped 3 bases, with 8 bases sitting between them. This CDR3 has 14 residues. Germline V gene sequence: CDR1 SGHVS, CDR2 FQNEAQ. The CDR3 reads CASSFREPNEKLFF. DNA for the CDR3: TGTGCCAGCAGCTTCAGGGAACCTAATGAAAAACTGTTTTTT.

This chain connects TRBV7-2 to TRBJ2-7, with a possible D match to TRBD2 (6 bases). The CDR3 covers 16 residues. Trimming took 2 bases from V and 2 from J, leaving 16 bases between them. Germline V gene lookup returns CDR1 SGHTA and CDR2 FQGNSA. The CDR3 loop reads CASSLFLAPPTYEQYF. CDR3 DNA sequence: TGTGCCAGCAGCTTATTCCTAGCGCCCCCGACCTACGAGCAGTACTTC.

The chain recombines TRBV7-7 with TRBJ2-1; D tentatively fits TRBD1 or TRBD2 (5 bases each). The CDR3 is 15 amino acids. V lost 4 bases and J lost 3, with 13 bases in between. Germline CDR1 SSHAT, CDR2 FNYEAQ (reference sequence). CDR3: CASSSGATGYNEQFF. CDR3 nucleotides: TGTGCCAGCAGCTCCGGGGCTACCGGCTACAATGAGCAGTTCTTC.

CDR3 in amino acids: CASSRTSRNEKLFF. In nucleotides, the CDR3 is TGTGCCAGCAGCCGGACAAGCCGCAATGAAAAACTGTTTTTT. The J gene is TRBJ1-4, the V gene TRBV11-2, with a tentative D call TRBD1 (5 bases). CDR3 size: 14 residues. Germline V gene data show CDR1 as SGHAT and CDR2 as FQNNGV. The germline V and J ends were trimmed by 5 bases and 5 bases, with 12 bases remaining between them.

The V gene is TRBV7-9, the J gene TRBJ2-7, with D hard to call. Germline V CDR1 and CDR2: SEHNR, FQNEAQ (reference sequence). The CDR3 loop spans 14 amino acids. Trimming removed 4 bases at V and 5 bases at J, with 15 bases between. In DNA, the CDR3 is TGTGCCAGCAGCTCCACGGTAGTAGCCCACGAGCAGTACTTC. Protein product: CASSSTVVAHEQYF.

The chain's CDR3 is CASIPGFPNEKLFF. In nucleotides, the CDR3 is TGTGCCAGCATCCCGGGATTCCCAAATGAAAAACTGTTTTTT. The J gene is TRBJ1-4, the V gene TRBV2, with D unclear. The V end lost 7 bases, the J end lost 5 bases, and 14 bases lay between the germline ends. CDR1 SNHLY and CDR2 FYNNEI come from the germline V gene. The CDR3 consists of 14 residues.